One sample yielded the 25 T cell receptor beta chains listed below, sequenced in a study of cytomegalovirus exposure and HLA in healthy donors. The repertoire was sequenced with immunoSEQ multiplex PCR; TCRdb's copy has only in-frame clones and lacks some. Altogether 220,000 or so clones are present, 80% to 90% being singletons, with the ten largest covering 1.5% to 2.5%. Sequenced: PBMCs. These receptor sequences come from a woman under 30 in good health and CMV-seropositive.

The rearrangement links TRBV6-5 to TRBJ1-1; D possibly corresponds to TRBD1 (6 bases). V shed 2 bases and J shed 4 bases, with 11 bases lying between them. Germline V gene sequence: CDR1 MNHEY, CDR2 SVGAGI. The CDR3 sequence is 14 residues long. The CDR3 nucleotides are TGTGCCAGCAGTTACGGACAGTATAGCACTGAAGCTTTCTTT. It translates to CASSYGQYSTEAFF.

The genes are TRBV6-4 and TRBJ2-5, with 10 bases fitting TRBD1. This CDR3 is built from 16 residues. Germline CDR1 MRHNA, CDR2 SNTAGT. V gave up 2 bases and J gave up 2 bases; unmatched junction bases: 5. The CDR3 spells CASSDTPGQGQETQYF. The DNA of the CDR3 is TGTGCCAGCAGTGACACTCCGGGACAGGGGCAAGAGACCCAGTACTTC.

The J gene is TRBJ2-1, the V gene TRBV5-1, with D tentatively TRBD2 (5 bases). Germline values: CDR1 SGHRS, CDR2 YFSETQ. The CDR3 runs to 14 residues. V lost 6 bases and J lost 9, with 19 bases in between. Written as DNA, the CDR3 is TGCGCCAGCACTACGGGAAGAACCGCAGGTGAGCAGTTCTTC. Protein product: CASTTGRTAGEQFF.

This clone appeared a single time. The V gene is TRBV18, the J gene TRBJ2-3; 7 bases fit TRBD1. The J segment lost 2 bases and the V segment lost 3 bases, leaving 8 bases of the junction unmatched. CDR1 and CDR2 (germline): KGHSH, LQKENI. This CDR3 comprises 16 residues. CDR3 sequence: CASSPSRTGPTDTQYF. The CDR3 bases are TGTGCCAGCTCACCTTCCCGGACAGGTCCCACAGATACGCAGTATTTT.

The chain links TRBV6-6 to TRBJ2-7; TRBD2 might be the D (5 bases). This CDR3 has 13 residues. The germline CDR1 and CDR2 sequences are MNHNY and SVGAGI (reference sequence). The V end lost 3 bases, the J end lost 5 bases, and 11 bases lay between the germline ends. CDR3 nucleotides: TGTGCCAGCAGTTATAAGGGAGACCACGAGCAGTACTTC. Amino acid sequence: CASSYKGDHEQYF.

The chain has TRBV9 and TRBJ2-7, with D perhaps matching TRBD1 (5 bases). With 4 bases removed from V and 3 bases from J, the gap between germline ends came to 8 bases. This CDR3 is built from 12 residues. Germline CDR1 reads SGDLS; CDR2 reads YYNGEE. As DNA, the CDR3 is TGTGCCAGCAGCCCAGGGTTCTACGAGCAGTACTTC. Translated, it gives CASSPGFYEQYF. Supplemented by reference TRBV9 and TRBJ2-7, the full variable domain reads DSGVTQTPKHLITATGQRVTLRCSPRSGDLSVYWYQQSLDQGLQFLIQYYNGEERAKGNILERFSAQQFPDLHSELNLSSLELGDSALYFCASSPGFYEQYFGPGTRLTVT.

The chain carries TRBV5-1 and TRBJ1-4; 12 bases line up with TRBD1. The V gene end was trimmed by 2 bases and the J gene end by 5 bases; junction bases not matched to a gene: 4. This CDR3 region has 16 residues. Germline V gene data show CDR1 as SGHRS and CDR2 as YFSETQ. The CDR3, as DNA: TGCGCCAGCAGCTTAGGGACAGGGGGCCCAAATGAAAAACTGTTTTTT. Its translation: CASSLGTGGPNEKLFF.

This rearrangement joins TRBV4-2 to TRBJ1-1; 11 bases line up with TRBD1. The CDR3 covers 16 residues. Germline trimming cut 4 bases from V and 3 bases from J; bases unmatched to any gene: 7. Germline CDR1 LGHNA, CDR2 YNFKEQ. The CDR3 spells CASSLPRGQGDTEAFF. The CDR3 region has the DNA TGTGCCAGCAGCCTGCCACGGGGACAGGGGGACACTGAAGCTTTCTTT.

The genes are TRBV7-9 and TRBJ2-1; TRBD2 is a possible D gene (5 bases). The CDR3 covers 16 residues. Trimming removed 4 bases from V and 6 bases from J, with 19 bases in between. Germline V gene lookup returns CDR1 SEHNR and CDR2 FQNEAQ (reference sequence). CDR3 coding DNA: TGTGCCAGCAGCTCAAATCGGGATTCCATCCTCAATGAGCAGTTCTTC. Its protein product is CASSSNRDSILNEQFF. The entire variable domain, with the rest obtained from reference TRBV7-9 and TRBJ2-1, is as follows: DTGVSQNPRHKITKRGQNVTFRCDPISEHNRLYWYRQTLGQGPEFLTYFQNEAQLEKSRLLSDRFSAERPKGSFSTLEIQRTEQGDSAMYLCASSSNRDSILNEQFFGPGTRLTVL.

The CDR3 spells CASGTGISTDTQYF. CDR3 DNA sequence: TGTGCCAGCGGGACAGGGATTAGCACAGATACGCAGTATTTT. The V call is TRBV5-4, the J call TRBJ2-3, with 9 nucleotides matching TRBD1. The J segment lost 0 bases and the V segment lost 7 bases, leaving 3 bases of the junction unmatched. CDR1 is SGHNT, CDR2 YYREEE, per germline (reference sequence). This CDR3 has 14 residues. Full variable domain (remainder filled in from reference TRBV5-4 and TRBJ2-3): ETGVTQSPTHLIKTRGQQVTLRCSSQSGHNTVSWYQQALGQGPQFIFQYYREEENGRGNFPPRFSGLQFPNYSSELNVNALELDDSALYLCASGTGISTDTQYFGPGTRLTVL.

The chain uses TRBV4-1 and TRBJ2-7, with 8 bases that match TRBD1. Looked up from germline, CDR1 is MGHRA and CDR2 is YSYEKL. This CDR3 spans 16 amino acids. After removal of 0 bases from V and 5 bases from J, the junction contained 9 bases not matched to a gene. CDR3 in DNA: TGCGCCAGCAGCCAAGATGAGGGACAGGTCGATAACGAGCAGTACTTC. Translated: CASSQDEGQVDNEQYF.

The CDR3 loop reads CASSEPRAANTGELFF. The CDR3 coding sequence is TGTGCCAGCAGTGAACCGCGGGCAGCTAACACCGGGGAGCTGTTTTTT. V is TRBV7-9 and J is TRBJ2-2; possible D gene TRBD2, 5 bases. Germline assignment: CDR1 SEHNR and CDR2 FQNEAQ (reference sequence). The V end was cut by 6 bases, the J end by 2 bases, with 16 bases between. The CDR3 has 16 amino acids.

The chain recombines TRBV11-3 with TRBJ2-1; D is uncertain. The V gene's germline CDR1 is SGHNT and CDR2 YENEEA. With 0 bases removed from V and 4 bases from J, the gap between germline ends came to 4 bases. The CDR3 spans 13 residues. CDR3 region: CASSLDSYNEQFF. CDR3 DNA: TGTGCCAGCAGCTTAGATAGTTACAATGAGCAGTTCTTC.

Regarding this clone: Compared with germline, one end of the junction differs, possibly owing to a read error. This chain connects TRBV7-7 to TRBJ2-5, with 11 bases matching TRBD2. Germline V gives CDR1 SSHAT, CDR2 FNYEAQ (reference sequence). This CDR3 is 16 amino acids long. The CDR3 protein is CASSPAGTSGKETQYF. CDR3 in DNA: TGTGCTAGCAGCCCCGCGGGGACTAGCGGAAAAGAGACCCAGTACTTC.

This clone was observed a single time. V is TRBV11-2 and J is TRBJ2-1; possibly TRBD1 for D (5 bases). V gave up 6 bases and J gave up 5 bases, with 11 bases separating them. The CDR3 is 13 amino acids. CDR1 is SGHAT and CDR2 is FQNNGV in the germline V gene. CDR3 DNA: TGTGCCAGCAGAGCCCGACAGAACAATGAGCAGTTCTTC. Translated, it gives CASRARQNNEQFF.

The V call is TRBV27, the J call TRBJ2-7, with a possible D match to TRBD2 (6 bases). This CDR3 contains 12 residues. V was cut by 2 bases and J by 6 bases, with 8 bases left in between. From germline, CDR1 is MNHEY and CDR2 SMNVEV (reference sequence). CDR3: CASSLPGSEQYF. The DNA for the CDR3 is TGTGCCAGCAGTTTACCCGGGAGCGAGCAGTACTTC.

The chain has TRBV9 and TRBJ2-7; D remains unclear. Between the trimmed V and J ends, which lost 0 bases and 5 bases, there was a span of 12 bases. Looked up from germline, CDR1 is SGDLS and CDR2 is YYNGEE. CDR3 length: 14 amino acids. In DNA, the CDR3 is TGTGCCAGCAGCGTAGGGCCCGGGTACGACGAGCAGTACTTC. It specifies CASSVGPGYDEQYF.

This chain uses TRBV6-1 with TRBJ2-4; 7 positions agree with TRBD1. Looked up from germline, CDR1 is MNHNS and CDR2 is SASEGT. After removal of 1 base from V and 7 bases from J, the junction contained 10 bases not matched to a gene. The CDR3 has 16 residues. The DNA of the CDR3 is TGTGCCAGCAGTGAAGGGTACGAGGGGGCGAATAACATTCAGTACTTC. Translated: CASSEGYEGANNIQYF.

The gene calls are TRBV28 and TRBJ2-1, with 14 bases fitting TRBD2. Per the germline V gene, CDR1 is MDHEN and CDR2 is SYDVKM. This CDR3 has 16 residues. V lost 5 bases, J lost 7 bases, and 7 bases stayed unmatched. CDR3 DNA sequence: TGTGCCAGCAGTGCCTCGACTAGCGGGAGGGAAAATGAGCAGTTCTTC. As protein: CASSASTSGRENEQFF.

This clone was seen only a few times. The chain combines TRBV7-9 with TRBJ2-1; D call uncertain. V was pared by 4 bases and J by 8 bases, with 9 bases between. The CDR3 is 12 residues long. The V gene's germline CDR1 is SEHNR and CDR2 FQNEAQ (reference sequence). CDR3: CASSYEPDEQFF. In DNA, the CDR3 is TGTGCCAGCAGCTACGAGCCGGATGAGCAGTTCTTC.

The chain combines TRBV29-1 with TRBJ1-1; the match to TRBD1 covers 10 bases. The V segment lost 2 bases and the J segment 4 bases; nucleotides outside the gene matches: 4. The CDR3 covers 14 residues. The germline CDR1 and CDR2 sequences are SQVTM and ANQGSEA. CDR3 protein: CSVERQGAGTEAFF. The CDR3 nucleotides read TGCAGCGTTGAACGACAGGGGGCGGGCACTGAAGCTTTCTTT.

Only one count was recorded for this clone. The genes are TRBV2 and TRBJ1-1; no definite D call. There are 13 residues in the CDR3. V was cut by 3 bases and J by 4 bases, with 9 bases left in between. Germline V gives CDR1 SNHLY, CDR2 FYNNEI. The CDR3 DNA sequence: TGTGCCAGCAGTGACGGAGGCGGCACTGAAGCTTTCTTT. Protein sequence: CASSDGGGTEAFF.

The genes are TRBV7-8 and TRBJ1-1; D is unresolved. Germline loops: CDR1 SGHVS, CDR2 FQNEAQ. Between the trimmed V and J ends, which lost 2 bases and 7 bases, there was a span of 8 bases. The CDR3 runs to 12 residues. The DNA of the CDR3 is TGTGCCAGCAGCTTAAGTTTCAGTGAAGCTTTCTTT. It specifies CASSLSFSEAFF.

The chain combines TRBV7-3 with TRBJ2-3; the match to TRBD2 covers 11 bases. The ends lost 4 bases at V and 0 bases at J; junction bases unmatched: 3. This CDR3 region has 16 residues. Germline CDR1 SGHTA, CDR2 FQGTGA. Here the CDR3 reads CASSYLAGGSTDTQYF. The CDR3 nucleotides read TGTGCCAGCAGCTACTTAGCGGGAGGGAGCACAGATACGCAGTATTTT.

V and J are TRBV5-1 and TRBJ2-2, with TRBD2 identical over 11 bases. CDR1 is SGHRS, CDR2 YFSETQ, per germline. CDR3 size: 17 residues. The junction had 12 bases not matched to a gene; V was cut back by 4 bases and J by 7 bases. The CDR3 region is CASSDSSGRAQVGELFF. Here the CDR3 DNA reads TGCGCCAGCAGCGACAGTAGCGGGAGGGCCCAGGTCGGGGAGCTGTTTTTT.